This T cell receptor (beta chain) is drawn from a study of blood T cell repertoires in COVID-19. Study-level information: Collection of acute and convalescent COVID-19 samples took place in the United States, Italy and Spain. From T cells, B-cell-depleted T cells, or PBMCs came the material, which was cDNA or gDNA.

The V end lost 0 bases, the J end lost 0 bases, and 9 bases lay between the germline ends. Germline assignment: CDR1 MGHRA and CDR2 YSYEKL. The CDR3 contains 16 residues. Per the study methods: Amplification of reference gene primers was used by the study to estimate nucleated cell counts. Sequenced by immunoSEQ multiplex PCR; TCRdb stores in-frame clones only, minus some. V and J calls and clone size follow that table, whereas D and trimming were derived from the DNA. Here the sample spans 200,000 to 300,000 clones, approximately 81% being singletons. The chain recombines TRBV4-1 with TRBJ2-4; no reliable D call. Material for sequencing was peripheral blood. This clonotype was obtained from a man aged 60 to 75 with acute or convalescent COVID-19. The CDR3 reads CASSQDSRVAKNIQYF. The CDR3 bases are TGCGCCAGCAGCCAAGATAGCCGAGTAGCCAAAAACATTCAGTACTTC.